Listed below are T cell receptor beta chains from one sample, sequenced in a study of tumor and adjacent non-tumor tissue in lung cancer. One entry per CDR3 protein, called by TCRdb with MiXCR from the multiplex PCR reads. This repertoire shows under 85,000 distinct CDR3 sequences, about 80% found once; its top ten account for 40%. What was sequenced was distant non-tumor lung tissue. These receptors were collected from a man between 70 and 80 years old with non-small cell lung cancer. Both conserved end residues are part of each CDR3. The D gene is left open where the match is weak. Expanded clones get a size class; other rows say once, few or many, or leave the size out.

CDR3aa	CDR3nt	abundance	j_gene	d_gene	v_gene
CASNPLVGTEAFF	TGTGCCAGTAATCCACTGGTGGGCACTGAAGCTTTCTTT	.	TRBJ1-1	.	TRBV12-3/TRBV12-4
CNARAWNTEAFF	TGCAATGCTAGAGCCTGGAACACTGAAGCTTTCTTT	.	TRBJ1-1	.	TRBV20-1
CSASSLPWDGTDTQYF	TGCAGTGCTAGTAGTCTTCCCTGGGATGGGACAGATACGCAGTATTTT	.	TRBJ2-3	.	TRBV20-1
CGARGWGNKRNSPLHF	TGCGGTGCCAGGGGTTGGGGGAACAAGAGGAATTCACCCCTCCACTTT	.	TRBJ1-6	.	TRBV20-1
CASSQMDRTTDTQYF	TGTGCCAGCAGCCAAATGGACAGAACCACAGATACGCAGTATTTT	.	TRBJ2-3	.	TRBV4-2
CANRPGEVNYGYTF	TGTGCCAACAGGCCGGGAGAGGTGAACTATGGCTACACCTTC	.	TRBJ1-2	.	TRBV12-3/TRBV12-4
CASSSLKGSWTNVLTF	TGTGCCAGCAGTTCTCTCAAGGGCTCTTGGACCAACGTCCTGACTTTC	.	TRBJ2-6	.	TRBV28
CASSPSPGKDTQYF	TGTGCCAGCAGCCCGTCGCCGGGGAAAGATACGCAGTATTTT	.	TRBJ2-3	.	TRBV14
CASKRAGNGYEQYF	TGTGCCAGCAAGAGAGCGGGAAATGGTTACGAGCAGTACTTC	.	TRBJ2-7	TRBD2	TRBV28
CASSIHGSRSYNEQFF	TGTGCCAGCAGCATACACGGGAGCCGCTCCTACAATGAGCAGTTCTTC	.	TRBJ2-1	.	TRBV6-2/TRBV6-3
CDSSLPSLYEQFF	TGTGACAGCAGCTTGCCCTCTTTGTATGAGCAGTTCTTC	.	TRBJ2-1	.	TRBV5-6
CSVGGEGHTEAFF	TGCAGCGTTGGTGGGGAAGGGCACACGGAAGCTTTCTTT	.	TRBJ1-1	.	TRBV29-1
CARTARDRNGDGYTF	TGTGCCAGGACCGCCCGGGACAGGAACGGTGATGGCTACACCTTC	.	TRBJ1-2	TRBD1	TRBV6-1
CSATKTGEENQPQHF	TGCAGTGCTACTAAGACAGGGGAGGAAAATCAGCCCCAGCATTTT	.	TRBJ1-5	TRBD1	TRBV20-1
CAISPISSGANVLTF	TGTGCCATCAGCCCCATTAGCTCTGGGGCCAACGTCCTGACTTTC	.	TRBJ2-6	.	TRBV28
CASSREDRAGYTF	TGCGCCAGCAGCCGAGAGGACAGGGCTGGCTACACCTTC	many	TRBJ1-2	TRBD1	TRBV4-1
CANSPTGGIYDYTF	TGTGCCAACAGCCCGACAGGGGGTATCTATGACTACACCTTC	.	TRBJ1-2	TRBD1	TRBV11-2
CARMRAPGAGYTF	TGTGCCAGAATGCGGGCTCCAGGAGCTGGCTACACCTTC	.	TRBJ1-2	.	TRBV6-5
CASRTRKGTSGGNTGELFF	TGTGCCAGCAGGACACGAAAGGGGACTAGCGGGGGGAACACCGGGGAGCTGTTTTTT	many	TRBJ2-2	TRBD2	TRBV12-3/TRBV12-4